The clone carrying this T cell receptor (beta chain) came up a few times. Its antigen is currently unknown. This entry belongs to a study of T cell repertoires in cytomegalovirus infection. V lost 6 bases and J lost 0, with 15 bases in between. The CDR3 extends over 14 amino acids. Germline V gene data show CDR1 as DFQATT and CDR2 as SNEGSKA (reference sequence). General study results and limits: CMV carriers having the relevant HLA were flagged by cumulative public TCR beta family frequency.

TCRdb independently ran MiXCR on the reads; one entry per CDR3 protein. The sample lists some 400,000 distinct CDR3 sequences, around a sixth occurring once. The clonotype comes from a human donor in good health (CMV status not recorded). Some clones in this sample may be carry-over from other donors' samples. The chain has TRBV20-1 and TRBJ2-7, with TRBD2 as a possible D gene (5 bases). The sequencing input was PBMCs. CDR3 nucleotide sequence: TGCAGTGCCACACGGCCGGGGATCTCCTACGAGCAGTACTTC. Encoded protein: CSATRPGISYEQYF.